This T cell receptor beta chain was captured in a study of T cell repertoires in cytomegalovirus infection. Study-level information: Both a matching HLA type and CMV infection were indicated by public TCR beta signatures. Findings and caveats of the study: Accumulated public TCR beta family frequency recognized individuals carrying CMV together with the relevant HLA. Dominating the ex vivo response were TCR beta clonotypes that were CMV-specific and HLA-C-restricted.

This clonotype was seen at least ten times. Its antigen is undetermined. MiXCR was run by TCRdb on the reads, yielding one entry per CDR3 protein. The repertoire holds under 95,000 distinct CDR3 sequences, with more than 3% as singletons. Between the trimmed V and J ends, which lost 5 bases and 0 bases, there was a span of 8 bases. This CDR3 region has 14 residues. The germline V gene encodes CDR1 LNHDA and CDR2 SQIVND (reference sequence). The origin of this receptor is a human donor in good health (CMV status not recorded). Some clones in this sample may be carry-over from other donors' samples. This chain links TRBV19 with TRBJ1-5; D gene ambiguous. Material: PBMCs. The CDR3 DNA follows: TGTGCCAGTAGTCCTTTCAATAGCAATCAGCCCCAGCATTTT. It yields the protein CASSPFNSNQPQHF.